This TCR beta chain was captured by sequencing in a study of T cells in women clearing cervical HPV infection. Study summary: Case blood was drawn when the lesion was first found; control blood after infection became undetectable.

All donors had a single incident cervical HPV16 infection, not prevalent. Regarding the study as a whole: Cases carried less TRBV6-7 than controls: about 0.1% versus 0.15%. CIN3+ cases had significantly higher TCR richness than controls; evenness did not differ.

Data came from immunoSEQ multiplex PCR; TCRdb stores just in-frame clones and leaves some out. The sample totals around 35,000 clones. CDR3 length: 14 amino acids. From germline, CDR1 is SGHRS and CDR2 YFSETQ. To note about this clone: Its specificity is not known. The CDR3 end falls 3 residues outside the read, so it is completed with the germline J gene.

This chain joins TRBV5-1 and TRBJ2-3; tentatively, D is TRBD2 (6 bases). The sequence derives from a woman aged 18 to 75 with a cervical HPV16 infection that either progressed to CIN3+ or cleared (not recorded which). The sequenced sample was blood buffy coat. The chain's CDR3 is CASSPQTSQETQYF. Incomplete CDR3 DNA: TGCGCCAGCAGCCCCCAGACTAGTCAAGAGACG.